This record concerns one TCR beta chain sequence. Germline V gene sequence: CDR1 MGHDK, CDR2 SYGVNS. V lost 4 bases and J lost 4; bases outside the gene matches: 14. This CDR3 is 17 amino acids long. This sample is part of a study of T cell responses to AZD1222 COVID-19 vaccine. Some clones are missing from TCRdb's copy, which holds only in-frame ones; the method was immunoSEQ multiplex PCR. The data hold fewer than 130,000 clones, with nearly 90% observed a single time. The input for sequencing was peripheral blood, taken on day 0 of AZD1222 vaccination. The sequence was obtained from an adult in good health. The chain carries TRBV25-1 and TRBJ2-7; 9 bases match TRBD2. CDR3 residues: CASSGDTLAGHHYEQYF. DNA of the CDR3: TGTGCCAGCAGTGGCGACACACTAGCGGGCCACCATTACGAGCAGTACTTC.